This T cell receptor beta chain was found in a study of tumor-infiltrating lymphocytes in primary liver carcinoma. Unsorted bulk tissue of roughly 20-31 mg yielded co-extracted RNA and DNA. Turning to this clonotype: The junction departs from germline at one end; a sequencing error may be responsible.

Germline V gives CDR1 SGHAT, CDR2 FQNNGV. This CDR3 has 12 residues. Reverse transcription of around 500 ng total RNA with a constant-region primer produced TCR beta cDNA. Sequencing libraries for TCR beta derived from three nested multiplex PCR rounds that used slightly modified ARM-PCR. Each of the first two PCR rounds ran approximately 10 cycles with TRBV1-TRBV30 forward and C-beta reverse primers. TCRdb passed the multiplex PCR reads through MiXCR, listing each CDR3 protein once. The sample lists around 50,000 distinct CDR3 sequences, over 70% occurring once. The chain combines TRBV11-2 with TRBJ1-1; D unresolved. Sequencing was done on a sample of liver tumor tissue from sampling region 3. Described subset: tumor region T3, left-lateral pole. The sequence was collected from a man in his forties with primary liver carcinoma and hepatitis B virus infection. CDR3 amino acids: CTSSPPGWGATF. The CDR3 nucleotides are TGTACCAGCAGCCCTCCGGGGTGGGGAGCTACCTTT.